Sequencing of this TCR beta chain was carried out in a study of beta chain features in type 1 diabetes. On this clone: Its antigen remains unidentified.

Regarding the study as a whole: Still unanswered here is whether HLA type influences TCRB rearrangement. In the patient group, naive, central memory and Treg TCRB repertoires seemed more alike than in the healthy donor group.

Trimming removed 2 bases from V and 6 bases from J, with 11 bases in between. Germline values: CDR1 SQVTM, CDR2 ANQGSEA. CDR3 length: 13 amino acids. The authors reverse transcribed all of the isolated RNA, so sequencing captured expressed TCRB transcripts. Reads from naive, central memory and regulatory T cell samples averaged about 3.9 million. Using immunoSEQ multiplex PCR, the repertoire was profiled, and TCRdb retains in-frame clones only, with some absent. Among around 330,000 clones listed, approximately 10% were seen once. About 100 mL of blood, on average, came from one heparinised draw per donor.

The rearrangement uses TRBV29-1 and TRBJ2-1; a possible D gene is TRBD1 (6 bases). This TCR derives from a woman aged 25 to 39 in good health. Sequencing used naive CD4+ T cells from blood. The CDR3 spells CSVERGIGNEQFF. CDR3 bases: TGCAGCGTTGAAAGGGGGATTGGCAATGAGCAGTTCTTC.